This T cell receptor beta chain was recorded in a study of T-cell reconstitution after alpha-beta-depleted transplantation in children. This clonotype was counted ten times or more. Researchers prepared the TCRbeta library using unique molecular identifiers, the study reports. TCRdb called the PCR reads again in MiXCR, with one record for every CDR3 protein. The table lists about 360,000 distinct CDR3 sequences, roughly 15% of them singletons. Germline lookup yields CDR1 SGHRS and CDR2 YFSETQ. Losses at the gene ends were 4 bases for V and 4 bases for J; bases not matched to a gene: 9. The length of the CDR3 is 15 residues.

The sequence came from a human donor who donated a stem cell graft to a child with Fanconi anemia. The V call is TRBV5-1, the J call TRBJ2-7; 9 positions agree with TRBD1. This sample comprised PBMCs, obtained from the stem cell graft. The CDR3 nucleotides are TGCGCCAGCAGCGGGGGACAGGGTATTACATACGAGCAGTACTTC. Its protein product is CASSGGQGITYEQYF. Looking up the rest from reference TRBV5-1 and TRBJ2-7 gives the full variable domain: KAGVTQTPRYLIKTRGQQVTLSCSPISGHRSVSWYQQTPGQGLQFLFEYFSETQRNKGNFPGRFSGRQFSNSRSEMNVSTLELGDSALYLCASSGGQGITYEQYFGPGTRLTVT.